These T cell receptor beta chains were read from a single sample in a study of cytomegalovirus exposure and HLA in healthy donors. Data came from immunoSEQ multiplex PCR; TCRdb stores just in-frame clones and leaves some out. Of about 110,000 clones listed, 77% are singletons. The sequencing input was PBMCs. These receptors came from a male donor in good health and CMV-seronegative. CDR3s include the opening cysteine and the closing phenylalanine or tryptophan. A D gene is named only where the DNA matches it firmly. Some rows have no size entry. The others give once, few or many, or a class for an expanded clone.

CDR3 protein: CASSPPGLHTGELFF; CDR3 DNA: TGTGCCAGCAGCCCTCCGGGACTACACACCGGGGAGCTGTTTTTT; clone size: -; J gene: TRBJ2-2; V gene: TRBV9; D gene: TRBD2
CDR3 protein: CASSPGQGITDTQYF; CDR3 DNA: TGTGCCAGCAGCCCAGGACAGGGGATCACAGATACGCAGTATTTT; clone size: -; J gene: TRBJ2-3; V gene: TRBV28; D gene: TRBD1
CDR3 protein: CASSASIGELFF; CDR3 DNA: TGTGCCAGCAGTGCTAGCATCGGGGAGCTGTTTTTT; clone size: -; J gene: TRBJ2-2; V gene: TRBV9; D gene: -
CDR3 protein: CASSAGQENTEAFF; CDR3 DNA: TGTGCCAGCAGTGCGGGACAGGAGAACACTGAAGCTTTCTTT; clone size: once; J gene: TRBJ1-1; V gene: TRBV6-4; D gene: TRBD1
CDR3 protein: CASSVDSGELFF; CDR3 DNA: TGCGCCAGCAGCGTAGACAGCGGGGAGCTGTTTTTT; clone size: -; J gene: TRBJ2-2; V gene: TRBV5-1; D gene: -
CDR3 protein: CARTSGTSSTDTQYF; CDR3 DNA: TGTGCCAGGACTAGCGGGACTTCCAGCACAGATACGCAGTATTTT; clone size: -; J gene: TRBJ2-3; V gene: TRBV19; D gene: TRBD2
CDR3 protein: CASSLRGRPGETQYF; CDR3 DNA: TGTGCCAGCAGTCTACGCGGGAGGCCGGGGGAGACCCAGTACTTC; clone size: -; J gene: TRBJ2-5; V gene: TRBV27; D gene: TRBD2
CDR3 protein: CSVYSGRNYEQYF; CDR3 DNA: TGCAGCGTATATAGCGGGAGGAACTACGAGCAGTACTTC; clone size: -; J gene: TRBJ2-7; V gene: TRBV29-1; D gene: TRBD2
CDR3 protein: CASRDSSSYEQYF; CDR3 DNA: TGTGCCAGCCGGGACAGCAGCTCCTACGAGCAGTACTTC; clone size: -; J gene: TRBJ2-7; V gene: TRBV28; D gene: TRBD1
CDR3 protein: CASSLGGSGRWHETQYF; CDR3 DNA: TGTGCCAGCAGTTTAGGTGGTAGCGGGAGATGGCACGAGACCCAGTACTTC; clone size: -; J gene: TRBJ2-5; V gene: TRBV28; D gene: TRBD2
CDR3 protein: CASSILASGRAYNEQFF; CDR3 DNA: TGTGCCAGTAGTATTCTCGCTAGCGGGAGGGCCTACAATGAGCAGTTCTTC; clone size: -; J gene: TRBJ2-1; V gene: TRBV19; D gene: TRBD2
CDR3 protein: CASSLGASGNTIYF; CDR3 DNA: TGCGCCAGCAGCTTGGGCGCCTCTGGAAACACCATATATTTT; clone size: -; J gene: TRBJ1-3; V gene: TRBV5-1; D gene: -
CDR3 protein: CSAQSYEQYF; CDR3 DNA: TGCAGTGCGCAGTCCTACGAGCAGTACTTC; clone size: -; J gene: TRBJ2-7; V gene: TRBV20-1; D gene: -
CDR3 protein: CASSLLPYEQYF; CDR3 DNA: TGTGCCAGCAGCTTACTCCCCTACGAGCAGTACTTC; clone size: -; J gene: TRBJ2-7; V gene: TRBV7-9; D gene: -
CDR3 protein: CASSLDPLGTNEQFF; CDR3 DNA: TGTGCCAGCAGCTTAGATCCTCTAGGGACAAATGAGCAGTTCTTC; clone size: few; J gene: TRBJ2-1; V gene: TRBV7-2; D gene: -
CDR3 protein: CAWSYRVAGELFF; CDR3 DNA: TGTGCCTGGAGTTACAGGGTTGCCGGGGAGCTGTTTTTT; clone size: -; J gene: TRBJ2-2; V gene: TRBV30; D gene: -
CDR3 protein: CASSRGLAGGLGEQFF; CDR3 DNA: TGTGCCAGCAGCAGGGGACTAGCGGGGGGGTTGGGTGAGCAGTTCTTC; clone size: -; J gene: TRBJ2-1; V gene: TRBV9; D gene: TRBD2
CDR3 protein: CSVEVFLAGGDNEQFF; CDR3 DNA: TGCAGCGTTGAAGTTTTTCTAGCGGGAGGGGACAATGAGCAGTTCTTC; clone size: -; J gene: TRBJ2-1; V gene: TRBV29-1; D gene: TRBD2
CDR3 protein: CASSFSDRVFLAFF; CDR3 DNA: TGTGCCAGCAGCTTTTCGGACAGGGTGTTTCTAGCTTTCTTT; clone size: -; J gene: TRBJ1-1; V gene: TRBV11-2; D gene: TRBD1
CDR3 protein: CASSSGAGTSDGETQYF; CDR3 DNA: TGTGCCAGCAGCTCAGGGGCCGGGACTAGCGATGGGGAGACCCAGTACTTC; clone size: -; J gene: TRBJ2-5; V gene: TRBV7-2; D gene: TRBD2
CDR3 protein: CASSMGQGYEQYF; CDR3 DNA: TGTGCCAGTAGTATGGGACAGGGCTACGAGCAGTACTTC; clone size: -; J gene: TRBJ2-7; V gene: TRBV19; D gene: TRBD1
CDR3 protein: CASSLVSEQYF; CDR3 DNA: TGTGCCAGCAGCCTGGTAAGCGAGCAGTACTTC; clone size: few; J gene: TRBJ2-7; V gene: TRBV5-8; D gene: -
CDR3 protein: CASSSPTSGRYEQYF; CDR3 DNA: TGCGCCAGCAGCTCCCCGACTAGCGGGAGATACGAGCAGTACTTC; clone size: -; J gene: TRBJ2-7; V gene: TRBV5-1; D gene: TRBD2
CDR3 protein: CASSPRASAYGYTF; CDR3 DNA: TGTGCCAGCAGTCCCAGGGCGTCGGCCTATGGCTACACCTTC; clone size: -; J gene: TRBJ1-2; V gene: TRBV6-1; D gene: -
CDR3 protein: CASRGGLAYNEQFF; CDR3 DNA: TGTGCCAGCAGAGGCGGGCTAGCCTACAATGAGCAGTTCTTC; clone size: -; J gene: TRBJ2-1; V gene: TRBV27; D gene: -
CDR3 protein: CAWRAAGGSYEQYF; CDR3 DNA: TGTGCCTGGAGAGCAGCGGGAGGATCCTACGAGCAGTACTTC; clone size: -; J gene: TRBJ2-7; V gene: TRBV30; D gene: TRBD2
CDR3 protein: CASSGGASYNEQFF; CDR3 DNA: TGCGCCAGCAGCGGGGGGGCATCCTACAATGAGCAGTTCTTC; clone size: few; J gene: TRBJ2-1; V gene: TRBV5-1; D gene: -
CDR3 protein: CASRKFGEGNQPQHF; CDR3 DNA: TGTGCCAGTAGGAAGTTCGGGGAAGGCAATCAGCCCCAGCATTTT; clone size: few; J gene: TRBJ1-5; V gene: TRBV19; D gene: -
CDR3 protein: CASSSGRGLAGEQYF; CDR3 DNA: TGCGCCAGCAGCTCAGGGCGGGGACTAGCGGGGGAGCAGTACTTC; clone size: -; J gene: TRBJ2-7; V gene: TRBV5-1; D gene: TRBD2
CDR3 protein: CASSLRGGQGNSPLHF; CDR3 DNA: TGCGCCAGCAGCTTGAGGGGCGGACAGGGTAATTCACCCCTCCACTTT; clone size: -; J gene: TRBJ1-6; V gene: TRBV5-1; D gene: TRBD1
CDR3 protein: CASTSRGAAGGGEQYF; CDR3 DNA: TGTGCCAGCACCAGCAGGGGGGCCGCGGGGGGAGGGGAGCAGTACTTC; clone size: -; J gene: TRBJ2-7; V gene: TRBV2; D gene: -
CDR3 protein: CASSTTGQNTEAFF; CDR3 DNA: TGTGCCAGCAGCACAACGGGACAGAACACTGAAGCTTTCTTT; clone size: -; J gene: TRBJ1-1; V gene: TRBV6-4; D gene: -
CDR3 protein: CSVVGTENTGELFF; CDR3 DNA: TGCAGCGTTGTTGGGACAGAGAACACCGGGGAGCTGTTTTTT; clone size: -; J gene: TRBJ2-2; V gene: TRBV29-1; D gene: TRBD1
CDR3 protein: CASSDIVNTIYF; CDR3 DNA: TGTGCCAGCAGCGACATAGTGAACACCATATATTTT; clone size: -; J gene: TRBJ1-3; V gene: TRBV6-4; D gene: -
CDR3 protein: CASSRQGGSNQPQHF; CDR3 DNA: TGTGCCAGCAGCCGACAGGGCGGGAGCAATCAGCCCCAGCATTTT; clone size: -; J gene: TRBJ1-5; V gene: TRBV7-2; D gene: TRBD1
CDR3 protein: CASSLARTIEQFF; CDR3 DNA: TGTGCCAGCAGCTTAGCCCGGACTATCGAGCAGTTCTTC; clone size: -; J gene: TRBJ2-1; V gene: TRBV7-2; D gene: -
CDR3 protein: CASSYDETPSYEQYF; CDR3 DNA: TGTGCCAGCAGTTACGACGAGACTCCGTCCTACGAGCAGTACTTC; clone size: -; J gene: TRBJ2-7; V gene: TRBV6-5; D gene: -
CDR3 protein: CASSYPTEQETQYF; CDR3 DNA: TGTGCCAGCAGCTATCCGACAGAACAAGAGACCCAGTACTTC; clone size: -; J gene: TRBJ2-5; V gene: TRBV5-4; D gene: -
CDR3 protein: CASSQYGSKNTF; CDR3 DNA: TGTGCCAGCAGCCAATATGGCAGTAAGAACACCTTC; clone size: -; J gene: TRBJ1-2; V gene: TRBV7-9; D gene: -
CDR3 protein: CASSPRQGDTEAFF; CDR3 DNA: TGTGCCAGCTCACCACGACAGGGGGACACTGAAGCTTTCTTT; clone size: -; J gene: TRBJ1-1; V gene: TRBV18; D gene: TRBD1